This passage covers 19 T cell receptor beta chains from one sample sequenced in a study of cytomegalovirus exposure and HLA in healthy donors. The study ran its PCR with 60 Vbeta and 13 Jbeta primers. Method: immunoSEQ multiplex PCR; TCRdb's copy keeps in-frame clones and lacks some. The sample lists under 250,000 clones; around four fifths were seen once. Material for sequencing was PBMCs. These receptors were taken from a male donor in good health and CMV-seronegative.

The chain combines TRBV9 with TRBJ2-1; TRBD2 agrees at 9 bases. The CDR3 spans 16 residues. Per the germline V gene, CDR1 is SGDLS and CDR2 is YYNGEE. V was pared by 5 bases and J by 3 bases, with 9 bases of the junction left unmatched. Here the CDR3 DNA reads TGTGCCAGCAGTGTCCGGAGTAGCGGGAGCTACAATGAGCAGTTCTTC. This sequence encodes CASSVRSSGSYNEQFF.

V gene TRBV7-9 combines with J gene TRBJ2-6; 7 bases are shared with TRBD1. V was clipped by 7 bases and J by 13 bases; unmatched bases: 16. The length of the CDR3 is 15 residues. The germline V gene has CDR1 SEHNR and CDR2 FQNEAQ (reference sequence). CDR3 sequence: CASNRKGNRGEVLTF. The CDR3 region has the DNA TGTGCCAGCAACAGAAAAGGTAACAGGGGTGAAGTCCTGACTTTC.

The gene calls are TRBV7-2 and TRBJ2-1; D is unclear. Trimming removed 4 bases from V and 0 bases from J, with 10 bases in between. The CDR3 contains 15 residues. Germline V gene lookup returns CDR1 SGHTA and CDR2 FQGNSA. CDR3 sequence reads: CASSSSRSSYNEQFF. For the CDR3, the DNA is TGTGCCAGCAGCTCTTCGCGGAGCTCCTACAATGAGCAGTTCTTC. The entire variable domain, with the rest obtained from reference TRBV7-2 and TRBJ2-1, is as follows: GAGVSQSPSNKVTEKGKDVELRCDPISGHTALYWYRQSLGQGLEFLIYFQGNSAPDKSGLPSDRFSAERTGGSVSTLTIQRTQQEDSAVYLCASSSSRSSYNEQFFGPGTRLTVL.

For this clone: In the same sample, other DNA sequences code for this CDR3. V and J are TRBV7-3 and TRBJ1-1; D ambiguous. CDR3 length equals 13 residues. Germline V CDR1 and CDR2: SGHTA, FQGTGA. Trimming stripped 5 bases from V and 4 bases from J, with 11 bases between. The CDR3 protein is CASSASRGTEAFF. Written as DNA, the CDR3 is TGTGCCAGCAGCGCCTCTCGAGGCACTGAAGCTTTCTTT.

The chain carries TRBV7-6 and TRBJ2-7; 11 nucleotides align to TRBD2. The CDR3 runs to 18 residues. CDR1 and CDR2 from the germline V gene are SGHVS and FNYEAQ. V lost 1 base, J lost 5 bases, and 13 bases stayed unmatched. The CDR3: CASSLVAGTSGPLDEQYF. The CDR3 nucleotides are TGTGCCAGCAGCTTAGTGGCTGGGACTAGCGGCCCGCTTGACGAGCAGTACTTC.

The gene calls are TRBV6-6 and TRBJ2-3; 7 nucleotides line up with TRBD2. The V and J ends lost 7 bases and 1 base, in that order; junction bases with no gene match: 5. CDR1 and CDR2 from the germline V gene are MNHNY and SVGAGI (reference sequence). The CDR3 is made up of 14 amino acids. Here the CDR3 reads CASTVAGGTDTQYF. CDR3 in DNA: TGTGCCAGCACCGTCGCGGGGGGCACAGATACGCAGTATTTT.

The V and J genes are TRBV6-1 and TRBJ1-1; D remains ambiguous. V shed 1 base and J shed 5 bases, with 14 bases lying between them. The germline V gene encodes CDR1 MNHNS and CDR2 SASEGT. This CDR3 contains 15 residues. The CDR3 nucleotides read TGTGCCAGCAGTGAAGGGCCCCGTATCGGGACTGAAGCTTTCTTT. Amino acid sequence: CASSEGPRIGTEAFF.

The chain joins TRBV5-6 to TRBJ2-7; 8 bases align to TRBD1. The CDR3 runs to 12 residues. Losses at the gene ends were 5 bases for V and 6 bases for J; bases not matched to a gene: 4. CDR1 is SGHDT, CDR2 YYEEEE, per germline. CDR3 loop: CASRLTGGEQYF. CDR3 DNA sequence: TGTGCCAGCAGATTAACAGGGGGCGAGCAGTACTTC.

The chain joins TRBV4-1 to TRBJ2-3; TRBD1 matches at 7 bases. The length of the CDR3 is 16 residues. Germline V lookup: CDR1 MGHRA, CDR2 YSYEKL. The J segment lost 4 bases and the V segment lost 6 bases, leaving 13 bases of the junction unmatched. This chain's CDR3 is CASSPSGRGRADTQYF. The DNA of the CDR3 is TGCGCCAGCAGTCCGAGCGGTAGGGGGCGGGCAGATACGCAGTATTTT.

The rearrangement links TRBV27 to TRBJ1-5, with 9 bases identical to TRBD1. V lost 5 bases, J lost 9 bases, and 8 bases stayed unmatched. Germline CDR1 MNHEY, CDR2 SMNVEV (reference sequence). The CDR3 runs 14 residues. CDR3 residues: CASSHPGQGRPQHF. Here the CDR3 DNA reads TGTGCCAGCAGTCATCCGGGACAGGGAAGGCCCCAGCATTTT.

This rearrangement joins TRBV25-1 to TRBJ1-2; no clear D gene. Germline V CDR1 and CDR2: MGHDK, SYGVNS. The CDR3 is 13 residues long. The V gene lost 6 bases and the J gene lost 7 bases, with 15 bases spanning the gap. As DNA, the CDR3 is TGTGCCAGCAGGGACTCACGGGCTTTTGGCTACACCTTC. Protein: CASRDSRAFGYTF.

V gene TRBV5-1 combines with J gene TRBJ2-5; 7 bases line up with TRBD1. J lost 5 bases, V lost 6 bases, and 13 bases had no gene match. Germline V CDR1 and CDR2: SGHRS, YFSETQ. This CDR3 comprises 15 residues. As DNA, the CDR3 is TGCGCCAGCACCCCGAAGGGCACAGGGGATGAGACCCAGTACTTC. It translates to CASTPKGTGDETQYF.

A few counts support this clone. The chain joins TRBV2 to TRBJ2-1; 9 nucleotides align to TRBD2. The CDR3 spans 14 residues. Trimming removed 8 bases from V and 4 bases from J; junction bases left unmatched: 6. The germline gives CDR1 SNHLY, CDR2 FYNNEI. In nucleotides, the CDR3 is TGTGCCAGCGGTATGCGGGAGGGATACAATGAGCAGTTCTTC. Translation: CASGMREGYNEQFF.

This chain joins TRBV10-1 and TRBJ1-3; D gene uncertain. Between the trimmed V and J ends, which lost 3 bases and 1 base, there was a span of 13 bases. This CDR3 comprises 16 residues. Germline CDR1 and CDR2: WNHNN and SYGVQD (reference sequence). The CDR3 region is CASSDDRRRSGNTIYF. DNA of the CDR3: TGCGCCAGCAGTGATGATCGGAGAAGGTCTGGAAACACCATATATTTT.

The genes are TRBV28 and TRBJ1-5; 9 bases are a match to TRBD1. CDR3 length equals 16 residues. J lost 11 bases, V lost 6 bases, and 17 bases had no gene match. The V gene's germline CDR1 is MDHEN and CDR2 SYDVKM. CDR3 coding DNA: TGTGCCAGCAGCCCTACCGCGGACAGGGGTGGTTGGTCCCAGCATTTT. Translation gives CASSPTADRGGWSQHF.

This clone was recorded only once. The chain couples TRBV29-1 to TRBJ2-5; D perhaps matches TRBD1 (5 bases). The DNA end is more similar to TRBJ2-7, so the J call may be wrong. This CDR3 region has 13 residues. Germline assignment: CDR1 SQVTM and CDR2 ANQGSEA. The chain's CDR3 is CSVEPPGSYEQYF. DNA for the CDR3: TGCAGCGTTGAACCCCCAGGGTCCTACGAGCAGTACTTC.

A single count supports this clone. This rearrangement joins TRBV28 to TRBJ1-2, with TRBD1 as a possible D gene (6 bases). The germline CDR1 and CDR2 sequences are MDHEN and SYDVKM. V dropped 8 bases and J dropped 2 bases, with 12 bases sitting between them. The CDR3 is made up of 13 amino acids. As DNA, the CDR3 is TGTGCCAGCCAAACAGGGAACAACTATGGCTACACCTTC. It translates to CASQTGNNYGYTF.

The chain combines TRBV28 with TRBJ2-5; TRBD1 matches 9 bases. Trimming removed 8 bases from V and 3 bases from J; junction bases left unmatched: 10. Germline V gene lookup returns CDR1 MDHEN and CDR2 SYDVKM. There are 15 residues in the CDR3. The CDR3 loop is CASSSPGTGKETQYF. CDR3 nucleotides: TGTGCCAGCTCCAGTCCCGGGACAGGGAAAGAGACCCAGTACTTC.

The V gene is TRBV7-6, the J gene TRBJ2-7; 12 bases are shared with TRBD2. The CDR3 is 14 residues long. J was trimmed by 11 bases and V by 1 base; bases with no gene match: 6. CDR1 and CDR2 (germline): SGHVS, FNYEAQ. As DNA, the CDR3 is TGTGCCAGCAGCTTAGAGGCTAGCGGGAGGGTTAAGTACTTC. It translates to CASSLEASGRVKYF.